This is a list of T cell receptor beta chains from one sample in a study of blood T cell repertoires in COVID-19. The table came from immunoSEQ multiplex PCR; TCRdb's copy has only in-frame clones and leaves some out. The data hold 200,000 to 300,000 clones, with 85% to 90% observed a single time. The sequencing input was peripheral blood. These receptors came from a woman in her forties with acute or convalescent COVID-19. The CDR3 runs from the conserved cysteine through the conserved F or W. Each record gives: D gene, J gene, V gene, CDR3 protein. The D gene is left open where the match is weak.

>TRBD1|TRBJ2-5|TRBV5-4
CASSSGGRGLARETQYF
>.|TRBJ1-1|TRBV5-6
CASSRHSMNTEAFF
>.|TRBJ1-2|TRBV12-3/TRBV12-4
CASSPGVGGYTF
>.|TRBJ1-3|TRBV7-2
CASSDILRTSTGNTIYF
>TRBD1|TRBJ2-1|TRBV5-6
CASSFGQGENEQFF
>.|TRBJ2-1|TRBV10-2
CASSESKGLSFSYEQFF
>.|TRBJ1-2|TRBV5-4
CASSLPFRGAYGYTF
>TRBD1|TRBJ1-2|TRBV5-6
CASSSVEGTGDF
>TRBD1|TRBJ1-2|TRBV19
CASRTGGFIDYGYTF
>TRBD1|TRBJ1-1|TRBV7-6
CASSLDRDTEAFF
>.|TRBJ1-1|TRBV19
CARGGRSLNTEAFF
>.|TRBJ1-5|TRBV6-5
CASSANRTPNQPQHF
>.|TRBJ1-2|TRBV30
CAWKGPGAPNYGYTF
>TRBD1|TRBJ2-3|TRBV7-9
CASSFRPGQEKPDTQYF
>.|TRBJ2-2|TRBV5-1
CASSPRWRGRNTGELFF
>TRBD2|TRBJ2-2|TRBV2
CASSVASSGNKNTGELFF
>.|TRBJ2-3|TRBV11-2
CASSLRRDTQYF
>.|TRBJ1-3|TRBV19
CASSIITGPGGGNTIYF
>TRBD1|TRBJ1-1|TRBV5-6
CASNRGDTEAFF
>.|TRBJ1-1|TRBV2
CASNPRYRGRILNTEAFF
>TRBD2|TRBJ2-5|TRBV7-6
CASSAGLAGARETQYF
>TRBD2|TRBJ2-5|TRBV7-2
CASSFRGEETQYF
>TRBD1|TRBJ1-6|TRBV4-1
CASSRDRGLIGYNSPLHF
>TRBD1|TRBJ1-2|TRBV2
CASSSDRVIYGYTF
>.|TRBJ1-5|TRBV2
CASTWGNGDNQPQHF
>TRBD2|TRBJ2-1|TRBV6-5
CASSYPTSGGLDEQFF
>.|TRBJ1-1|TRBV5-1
CASSLSGTEAFF
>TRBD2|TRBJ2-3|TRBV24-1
CATSDQGLAGLTQYF
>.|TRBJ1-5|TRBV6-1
CASSEVNRGNQPQHF
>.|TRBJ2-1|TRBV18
CASSPRGVEQFF
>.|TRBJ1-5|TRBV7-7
CASSLRHNRGDYSNQPQHF
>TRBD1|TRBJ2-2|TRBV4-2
CASSYRLGTGASTGELFF
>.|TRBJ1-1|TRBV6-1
CASSEKTEWGTEAFF
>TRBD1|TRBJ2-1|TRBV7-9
CASSSQGVLSYNEQFF
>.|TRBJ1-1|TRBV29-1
CSALGQLNTEAFF
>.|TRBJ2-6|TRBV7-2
CASSLSGEIGANVLTF
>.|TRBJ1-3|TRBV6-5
CASLLGANTGNTIYF
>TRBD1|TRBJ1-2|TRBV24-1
CATSDAVGQGSTKYGYTF
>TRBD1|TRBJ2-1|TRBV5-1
CASSLGQGVDEQFF
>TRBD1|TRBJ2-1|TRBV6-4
CASRMTGKGEQFF
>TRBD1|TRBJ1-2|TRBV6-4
CASSQSQGKGDGYTF
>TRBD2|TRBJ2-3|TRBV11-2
CASSIMAGGNTDTQYF